This TCR beta chain was recovered during a study of OX40 agonist ivuxolimab in advanced cancers. Some background on the complete study: Ivuxolimab was a fully human IgG2 agonistic monoclonal antibody targeting the costimulatory receptor OX40 (CD134). Peripheral TCRbeta sequencing aimed to test whether ivuxolimab altered TCR sequence diversity and caused clonal T-cell expansion. Among the approximately 54 dose-escalation patients, 19 had hepatocellular carcinoma, roughly 15 melanoma, 9 renal cell carcinoma and 9 head and neck cancer. The paper covers the monotherapy dose-escalation part of the phase I ivuxolimab trial, which included N ≈ 50 patients. Three dose-escalation patients achieved partial responses, one with hepatocellular carcinoma and two with cutaneous melanoma. Intravenous ivuxolimab was administered to patients every 2 weeks at six dose levels: 0.01, 0.1, 0.3, 1.5, 3 and 10 mg/kg. Prior anti-PD-1, anti-PD-L1 or anti-CTLA-4 therapy was permitted, and 30% to 45% of dose-escalation patients had received checkpoint inhibitors. The dose-escalation cohort was roughly 83% male with a mean age of approximately 60 years, ranging from roughly 20 to 80.

The trial excluded patients who had a history of autoimmune disease or were on systemic immunosuppression. Peripheral blood for TCR sequencing was drawn from every dose cohort at baseline, at cycle 4 day 1 and at cycle 7 day 1. The samples were drawn from a first-in-human, open-label, multicenter phase I dose-escalation trial of ivuxolimab. Adults with locally advanced or metastatic melanoma, renal cell, hepatocellular, or head and neck squamous cell carcinoma were enrolled in the trial. CD4+ and CD8+ T cells were sorted separately from peripheral blood before TCR sequencing. From the cysteine through the phenylalanine, the CDR3 covers 14 amino acids. Here the CDR3 DNA is all that survives: 42 bases in frame from base 1. CDR1 MGHRA and CDR2 YSYEKL are derived from the germline V gene. The junction shows trimming of 4 bases on V and 8 bases on J, and the gene matches do not reach 6 bases of it. Genomic DNA was extracted from sorted cells for sequencing of the TCRbeta CDR3 region. The immunoSEQ Assay was used to sequence the TCRbeta CDR3 regions. TCRdb took this table from immuneACCESS and kept in-frame rearrangements with V and J called. Such tables lack part of the clones; where checked against another copy, unresolved V genes explain under half of the gap, and the rest is unexplained. Across this sample there are under 95,000 clones, with roughly 83% seen only once. The ten largest make up approximately 7% of the sample.

This clone showed up just once. No cognate antigen has been identified for it. Base qualities are not at hand, and no much larger clone is one base apart. Study-wide conclusions, independent of this receptor: Low levels of normalized T-cell clonal expansion were also seen in some patients who did not respond. The antigen specificity of the clonally expanded peripheral T cells was not determined. At doses of 0.1 to 3.0 mg/kg, clonal expansion of both CD4+ and CD8+ T cells in blood was seen between baseline and week 6. Partial responders in the 0.1-3.0 mg/kg groups had among the lowest normalized peripheral clonal expansion, especially among CD8+ T cells. After ivuxolimab, expanded clones were on average more numerous among CD8+ T cells than among CD4+ T cells.

The TCR sequence derives from an adult with an advanced solid tumor such as melanoma, head and neck, liver or kidney cancer. The V and J segments used are TRBV4-1 and TRBJ2-1, and 9 junction bases match TRBD2. Material: CD4+ or CD8+ T cells sorted from blood, obtained in a trial of the OX40 agonist ivuxolimab. The CDR3 corresponds to CASSRLGLAHEQFF. The DNA sequence follows: TGCGCCAGCAGCCGACTGGGACTAGCCCATGAGCAGTTCTTC.